The 10 T cell receptor beta chains given below trace back to one sample, sequenced in a study of T-cell memory formation after mild COVID-19. TCRdb analysed the 5' RACE reads with MiXCR anew, one entry per CDR3 protein. The sample lists about 250,000 distinct CDR3 sequences; roughly 15% were seen once. Specimen: PBMCs or a T cell subset sorted from them (not recorded which). These receptor sequences come from an adult woman who had mild COVID-19 (a few samples of this study predate the infection). Cell type and time point are not known.

Only a few counts were recorded for this clonotype. The chain employs TRBV10-3 and TRBJ2-7; TRBD1 matches at 10 bases. Germline CDR1 and CDR2: ENHRY and SYGVKD. V shed 6 bases and J 6 bases; nucleotides not matched to a gene: 8. CDR3 size: 14 residues. CDR3 in amino acids: CAIRGTGVSSEQYF. CDR3 bases: TGTGCCATCAGGGGGACAGGGGTTTCGTCCGAGCAGTACTTC.

Only a few counts were recorded for this clonotype. The gene calls are TRBV30 and TRBJ1-2, with D possibly matching TRBD1 (5 bases). V was clipped by 4 bases and J by 2 bases, with 11 bases between them. Germline V gives CDR1 GTSNPN, CDR2 SVGIG (reference sequence). The CDR3 is 13 residues long. The CDR3 DNA reads TGTGCCTGGATTGACAGAGCGAACTATGGCTACACCTTC. Translating gives CAWIDRANYGYTF.

The chain joins TRBV19 to TRBJ1-2, with a possible D match to TRBD1 (5 bases). Germline CDR1 LNHDA, CDR2 SQIVND (reference sequence). Trimming shortened V by 7 bases and J by 7 bases, and 16 bases separated the two germline ends. The CDR3 is 13 residues long. CDR3 loop: CASTPGTAPGYTF. The CDR3 DNA reads as TGTGCCAGTACTCCTGGGACGGCTCCTGGCTACACCTTC.

This chain joins TRBV6-5 and TRBJ1-1; D is unresolved. The V end was cut by 0 bases, the J end by 0 bases, with 5 bases between. Per germline, CDR1 MNHEY and CDR2 SVGAGI. The length of the CDR3 is 14 residues. CDR3 sequence reads: CASSYSMMNTEAFF. Here the CDR3 DNA reads TGTGCCAGCAGTTACTCAATGATGAACACTGAAGCTTTCTTT.

This clonotype was seen a handful of times. V is TRBV18 and J is TRBJ2-3, with D perhaps assigned TRBD1 or TRBD2 (6 bases each). This CDR3 is built from 15 residues. Germline assignment: CDR1 KGHSH and CDR2 LQKENI. V was trimmed by 6 bases and J by 6 bases, leaving 19 bases between them. CDR3 residues: CASSPGGGHGDTQYF. CDR3 nucleotide sequence: TGTGCCAGCTCCCCCGGAGGGGGGCACGGGGATACGCAGTATTTT.

The rearrangement links TRBV4-3 to TRBJ2-7, with TRBD2 matching 12 bases. The junction had 4 bases not matched to a gene; V was cut back by 4 bases and J by 0 bases. The CDR3 totals 16 residues. Looked up from germline, CDR1 is LGHNA and CDR2 is YSLEER. CDR3 amino acids: CASSPASGRASYEQYF. Written as DNA, the CDR3 is TGCGCCAGCAGCCCGGCTAGCGGGAGGGCCTCCTACGAGCAGTACTTC.

The chain recombines TRBV20-1 with TRBJ1-4, with 7 bases matching TRBD1. Losses at the gene ends were 5 bases for V and 8 bases for J; bases not matched to a gene: 5. The CDR3 has 12 amino acids. Germline V CDR1 and CDR2: DFQATT, SNEGSKA (reference sequence). This CDR3 reads CSAGPGQEKLFF. CDR3 nucleotides: TGCAGTGCTGGGCCGGGACAGGAAAAACTGTTTTTT.

The chain carries TRBV7-2 and TRBJ2-2, with 8 positions matching TRBD1. Germline trimming cut 5 bases from V and 6 bases from J; bases unmatched to any gene: 8. Germline values: CDR1 SGHTA, CDR2 FQGNSA. The length of the CDR3 is 15 residues. CDR3 residues: CASSPGTGLSGELFF. The CDR3 region has the DNA TGTGCCAGCAGCCCCGGGACAGGATTGTCCGGGGAGCTGTTTTTT.

The chain links TRBV20-1 to TRBJ2-1, with 9 bases lining up with TRBD2. This CDR3 is 17 amino acids long. The junction had 9 bases not matched to a gene; V was cut back by 0 bases and J by 3 bases. In germline, CDR1 is DFQATT, CDR2 SNEGSKA (reference sequence). CDR3 loop: CSARDGGRAQIYNEQFF. DNA for the CDR3: TGCAGTGCTAGAGATGGCGGGAGGGCCCAAATCTACAATGAGCAGTTCTTC.

The chain combines TRBV24-1 with TRBJ2-1; D remains unclear. CDR1 and CDR2 from the germline V gene are KGHDR and SFDVKD. The CDR3 is 15 amino acids. The V end was cut by 0 bases, the J end by 2 bases, with 7 bases between. CDR3 protein: CATSDLQGPYNEQFF. The CDR3 DNA reads as TGTGCCACCAGTGATTTGCAAGGACCCTACAATGAGCAGTTCTTC.